This TCR beta chain derives from a study of control samples from healthy donors and cancer patients (TCRdb year 2020). Receptor libraries were prepared by the immunoSEQ multiplex PCR assay. TCRdb took this table from immuneACCESS and kept in-frame rearrangements with V and J called. Such tables lack part of the clones; where checked against another copy, unresolved V genes explain under half of the gap, and the rest is unexplained. This sample lists about 130,000 clones; over 80% were detected once. Approximately 0.57% of the sample comes from the top ten. CDR1 and CDR2, looked up from the germline V gene, are MGHRA and YSYEKL. V is clipped by 1 base and J by 8 bases, and the sequence between their germline boundaries is 20 bases long. Counted from cysteine to phenylalanine, this CDR3 has 16 amino acids. CDR3 DNA only is kept here, 48 bases in frame from base 1. This clone was seen just once. It lacks a known antigen. Base-call qualities are not available, and no considerably larger clone is one nucleotide away.

Input material: PBMCs. The chain is encoded by TRBV4-1 joined to TRBJ1-2, with the D gene too uncertain to name. The sequence derives from a man older than 75 with head and neck cancer. The sequenced DNA is TGCGCCAGCAGCCAAGGACTATCATTGGTAATTGGGGGCTACACCTTC. Translated, it reads CASSQGLSLVIGGYTF.